This T cell receptor (beta chain) was sequenced in a study of blood T cell repertoires in COVID-19. About the study: PBMCs, B-cell-depleted T cells, or T cells provided the cDNA or gDNA that made up the material.

Original methodology: Reference gene primer amplification gave estimated nucleated cell counts. The repertoire was sequenced with immunoSEQ multiplex PCR; TCRdb's copy has only in-frame clones and lacks some. That table is the source of V, J and clone size, and D and trimming were worked out from the DNA. This table has 150,000 to 180,000 clones, approximately 85% appearing once. This clone was detected a few times. This TCR came from a man in his 60s with COVID-19, enrolled during active disease. The material sequenced was peripheral blood.

This CDR3 is CASSLTGTGVSPLHF. The CDR3 nucleotides are TGTGCCAGCAGCTTAACCGGGACAGGGGTCTCACCCCTCCACTTT. The V and J genes are TRBV11-2 and TRBJ1-6; 10 bases are shared with TRBD1. The V and J ends lost 2 bases and 10 bases, in that order; junction bases with no gene match: 5. Germline V gene lookup returns CDR1 SGHAT and CDR2 FQNNGV. The CDR3 consists of 15 residues.